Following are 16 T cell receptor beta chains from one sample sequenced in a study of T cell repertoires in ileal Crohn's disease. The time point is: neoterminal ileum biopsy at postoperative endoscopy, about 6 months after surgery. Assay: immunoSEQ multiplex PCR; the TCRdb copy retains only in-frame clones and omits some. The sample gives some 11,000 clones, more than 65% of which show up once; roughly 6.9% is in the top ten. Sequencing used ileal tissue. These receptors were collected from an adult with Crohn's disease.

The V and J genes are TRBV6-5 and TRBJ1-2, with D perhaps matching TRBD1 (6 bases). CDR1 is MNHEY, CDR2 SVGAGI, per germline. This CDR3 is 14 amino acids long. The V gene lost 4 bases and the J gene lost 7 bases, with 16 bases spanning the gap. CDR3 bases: TGTGCCAGCAGTTTTACAGGGAACGGGTTTGGCTACACCTTC. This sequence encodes CASSFTGNGFGYTF.

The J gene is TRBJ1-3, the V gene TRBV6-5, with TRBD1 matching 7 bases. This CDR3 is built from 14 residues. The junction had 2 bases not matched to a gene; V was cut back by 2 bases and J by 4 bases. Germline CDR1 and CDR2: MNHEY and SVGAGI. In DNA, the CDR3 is TGTGCCAGCAGTTACGGGACAGACGGAAACACCATATATTTT. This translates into CASSYGTDGNTIYF.

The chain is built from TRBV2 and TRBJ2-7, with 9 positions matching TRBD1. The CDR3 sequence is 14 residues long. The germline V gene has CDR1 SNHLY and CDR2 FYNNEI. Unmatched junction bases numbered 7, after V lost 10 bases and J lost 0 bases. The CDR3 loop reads CAISGQGISYEQYF. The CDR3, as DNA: TGTGCCATCTCGGGACAGGGTATCTCCTACGAGCAGTACTTC.

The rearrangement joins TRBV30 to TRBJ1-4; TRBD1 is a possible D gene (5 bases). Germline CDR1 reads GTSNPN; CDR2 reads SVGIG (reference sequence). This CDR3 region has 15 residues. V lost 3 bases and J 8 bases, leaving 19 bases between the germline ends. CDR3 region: CAWSEWGDRAEKLFF. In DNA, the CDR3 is TGTGCCTGGAGCGAATGGGGGGATCGTGCCGAAAAACTGTTTTTT.

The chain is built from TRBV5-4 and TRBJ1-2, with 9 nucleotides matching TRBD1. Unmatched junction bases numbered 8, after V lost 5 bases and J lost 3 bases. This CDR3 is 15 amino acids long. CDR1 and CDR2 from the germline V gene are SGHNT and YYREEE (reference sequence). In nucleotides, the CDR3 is TGTGCCAGCAGTAATAACAGGGGGCGCGACTATGGCTACACCTTC. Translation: CASSNNRGRDYGYTF.

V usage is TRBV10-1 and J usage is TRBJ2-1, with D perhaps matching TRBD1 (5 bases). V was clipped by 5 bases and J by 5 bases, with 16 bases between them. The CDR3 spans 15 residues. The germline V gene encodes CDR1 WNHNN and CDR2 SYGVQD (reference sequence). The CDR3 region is CASSLDRSPNNEQFF. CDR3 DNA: TGCGCCAGCAGTCTAGACAGATCACCCAACAATGAGCAGTTCTTC.

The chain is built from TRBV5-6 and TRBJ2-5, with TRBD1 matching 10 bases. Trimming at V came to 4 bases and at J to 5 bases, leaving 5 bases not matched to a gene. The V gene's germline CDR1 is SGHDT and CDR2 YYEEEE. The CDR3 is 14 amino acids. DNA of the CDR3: TGTGCCAGCAGCGAGACAGGGGGCGGGGAGACCCAGTACTTC. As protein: CASSETGGGETQYF.

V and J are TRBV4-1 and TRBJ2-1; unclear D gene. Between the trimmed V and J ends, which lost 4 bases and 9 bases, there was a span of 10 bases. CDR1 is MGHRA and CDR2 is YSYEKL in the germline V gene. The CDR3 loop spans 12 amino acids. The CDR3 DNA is TGCGCCAGCAGCCCCGGATCGGGTGAGCAGTTCTTC. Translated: CASSPGSGEQFF.

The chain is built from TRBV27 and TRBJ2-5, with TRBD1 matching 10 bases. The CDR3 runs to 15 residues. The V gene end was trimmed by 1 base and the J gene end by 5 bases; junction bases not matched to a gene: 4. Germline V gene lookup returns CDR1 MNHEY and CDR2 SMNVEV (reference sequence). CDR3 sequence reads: CASSLWGTGVETQYF. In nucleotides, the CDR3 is TGTGCCAGCAGTTTATGGGGGACAGGGGTTGAGACCCAGTACTTC.

The CDR3 sequence: CASSLRTGGSSGNTIYF. CDR3 nucleotides: TGCGCCAGCAGCTTGAGGACAGGGGGCAGCTCTGGAAACACCATATATTTT. V is TRBV5-1 and J is TRBJ1-3, with 11 bases lining up with TRBD1. The germline CDR1 and CDR2 sequences are SGHRS and YFSETQ. The CDR3 runs to 17 residues. J gave up 0 bases and V 1 base, and 3 bases lay outside the gene matches.

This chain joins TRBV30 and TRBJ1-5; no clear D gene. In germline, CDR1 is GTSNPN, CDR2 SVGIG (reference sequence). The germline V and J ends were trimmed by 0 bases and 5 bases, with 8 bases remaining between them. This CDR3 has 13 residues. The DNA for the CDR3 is TGTGCCTGGAGTGTAAATACAGATCAGCCCCAGCATTTT. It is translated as CAWSVNTDQPQHF. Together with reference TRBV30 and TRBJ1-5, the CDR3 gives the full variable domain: SQTIHQWPATLVQPVGSPLSLECTVEGTSNPNLYWYRQAAGRGLQLLFYSVGIGQISSEVPQNLSASRPQDRQFILSSKKLLLSDSGFYLCAWSVNTDQPQHFGDGTRLSIL.

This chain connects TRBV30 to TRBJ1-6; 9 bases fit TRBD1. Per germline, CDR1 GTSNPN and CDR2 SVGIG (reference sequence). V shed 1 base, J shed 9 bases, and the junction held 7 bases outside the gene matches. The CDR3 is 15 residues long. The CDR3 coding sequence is TGTGCCTGGAGTGCCACAGGGGGCGTTACTTCACCCCTCCACTTT. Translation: CAWSATGGVTSPLHF.

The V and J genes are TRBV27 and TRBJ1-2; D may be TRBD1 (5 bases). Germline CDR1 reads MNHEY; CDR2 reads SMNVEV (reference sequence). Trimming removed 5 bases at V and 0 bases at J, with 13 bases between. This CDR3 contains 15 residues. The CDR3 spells CASSVREGANYGYTF. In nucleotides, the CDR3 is TGTGCCAGCAGTGTCAGGGAAGGGGCTAACTATGGCTACACCTTC.

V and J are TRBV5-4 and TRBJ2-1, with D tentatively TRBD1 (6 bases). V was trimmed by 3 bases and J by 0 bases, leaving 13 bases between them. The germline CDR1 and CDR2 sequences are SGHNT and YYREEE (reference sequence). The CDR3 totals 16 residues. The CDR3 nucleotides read TGTGCCAGCAGCTGGGGAACAGGGAGCTCCTACAATGAGCAGTTCTTC. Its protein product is CASSWGTGSSYNEQFF.

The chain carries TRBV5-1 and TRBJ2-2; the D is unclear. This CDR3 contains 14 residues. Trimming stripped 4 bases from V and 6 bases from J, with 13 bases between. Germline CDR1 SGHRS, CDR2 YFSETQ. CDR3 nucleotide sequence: TGCGCCAGCAGCGAGTTAGCCTCTCCCGGGGAGCTGTTTTTT. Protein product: CASSELASPGELFF. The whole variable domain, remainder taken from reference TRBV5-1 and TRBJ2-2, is KAGVTQTPRYLIKTRGQQVTLSCSPISGHRSVSWYQQTPGQGLQFLFEYFSETQRNKGNFPGRFSGRQFSNSRSEMNVSTLELGDSALYLCASSELASPGELFFGEGSRLTVL.

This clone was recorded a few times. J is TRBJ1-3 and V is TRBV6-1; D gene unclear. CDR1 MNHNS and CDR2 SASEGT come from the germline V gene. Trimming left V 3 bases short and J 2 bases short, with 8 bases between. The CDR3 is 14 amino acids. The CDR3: CASSDRTAGNTIYF. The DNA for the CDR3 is TGTGCCAGCAGTGATAGAACTGCTGGAAACACCATATATTTT.